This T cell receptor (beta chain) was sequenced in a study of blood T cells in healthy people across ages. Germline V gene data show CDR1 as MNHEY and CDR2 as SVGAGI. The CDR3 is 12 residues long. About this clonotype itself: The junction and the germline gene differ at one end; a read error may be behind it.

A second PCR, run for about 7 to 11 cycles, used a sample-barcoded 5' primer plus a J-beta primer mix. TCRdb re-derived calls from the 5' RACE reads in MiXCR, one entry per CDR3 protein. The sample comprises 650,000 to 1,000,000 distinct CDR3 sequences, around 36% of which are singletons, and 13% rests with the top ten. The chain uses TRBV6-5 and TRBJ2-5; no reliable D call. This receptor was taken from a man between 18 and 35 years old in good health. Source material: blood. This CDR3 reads CAGSYSKETQYF. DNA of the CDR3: TGTGCCGGCAGTTACTCAAAAGAGACCCAGTACTTC.